The entry that follows covers one TCR beta chain sequence. This specimen belongs to a study of shared clonotypes between healthy human individuals. Looked up from germline, CDR1 is MGHRA and CDR2 is YSYEKL. J lost 4 bases, V lost 1 base, and 12 bases had no gene match. There are 19 residues in the CDR3. Profiling relied on immunoSEQ multiplex PCR, and the TCRdb table lists in-frame clones only, not all of them. The table lists around 1,900,000 clones, over 85% of them singletons. Only CD45RO-negative cells positively selected for CCR7 counted as naive CD8 cells, so terminally differentiated effector memory CD45RA+ cells were excluded.

V gene TRBV4-1 combines with J gene TRBJ2-1, with 11 bases fitting TRBD2. The sequenced material came from naive CD8+ T cells from PBMCs. The source of this sequence is a man between 18 and 35 years old in good health. Some clones in this sample may be carry-over from other donors' samples. CDR3 amino acids: CASSQVFTPRLAGYNEQFF. CDR3 coding DNA: TGCGCCAGCAGCCAAGTGTTTACCCCCCGACTAGCGGGATACAATGAGCAGTTCTTC.